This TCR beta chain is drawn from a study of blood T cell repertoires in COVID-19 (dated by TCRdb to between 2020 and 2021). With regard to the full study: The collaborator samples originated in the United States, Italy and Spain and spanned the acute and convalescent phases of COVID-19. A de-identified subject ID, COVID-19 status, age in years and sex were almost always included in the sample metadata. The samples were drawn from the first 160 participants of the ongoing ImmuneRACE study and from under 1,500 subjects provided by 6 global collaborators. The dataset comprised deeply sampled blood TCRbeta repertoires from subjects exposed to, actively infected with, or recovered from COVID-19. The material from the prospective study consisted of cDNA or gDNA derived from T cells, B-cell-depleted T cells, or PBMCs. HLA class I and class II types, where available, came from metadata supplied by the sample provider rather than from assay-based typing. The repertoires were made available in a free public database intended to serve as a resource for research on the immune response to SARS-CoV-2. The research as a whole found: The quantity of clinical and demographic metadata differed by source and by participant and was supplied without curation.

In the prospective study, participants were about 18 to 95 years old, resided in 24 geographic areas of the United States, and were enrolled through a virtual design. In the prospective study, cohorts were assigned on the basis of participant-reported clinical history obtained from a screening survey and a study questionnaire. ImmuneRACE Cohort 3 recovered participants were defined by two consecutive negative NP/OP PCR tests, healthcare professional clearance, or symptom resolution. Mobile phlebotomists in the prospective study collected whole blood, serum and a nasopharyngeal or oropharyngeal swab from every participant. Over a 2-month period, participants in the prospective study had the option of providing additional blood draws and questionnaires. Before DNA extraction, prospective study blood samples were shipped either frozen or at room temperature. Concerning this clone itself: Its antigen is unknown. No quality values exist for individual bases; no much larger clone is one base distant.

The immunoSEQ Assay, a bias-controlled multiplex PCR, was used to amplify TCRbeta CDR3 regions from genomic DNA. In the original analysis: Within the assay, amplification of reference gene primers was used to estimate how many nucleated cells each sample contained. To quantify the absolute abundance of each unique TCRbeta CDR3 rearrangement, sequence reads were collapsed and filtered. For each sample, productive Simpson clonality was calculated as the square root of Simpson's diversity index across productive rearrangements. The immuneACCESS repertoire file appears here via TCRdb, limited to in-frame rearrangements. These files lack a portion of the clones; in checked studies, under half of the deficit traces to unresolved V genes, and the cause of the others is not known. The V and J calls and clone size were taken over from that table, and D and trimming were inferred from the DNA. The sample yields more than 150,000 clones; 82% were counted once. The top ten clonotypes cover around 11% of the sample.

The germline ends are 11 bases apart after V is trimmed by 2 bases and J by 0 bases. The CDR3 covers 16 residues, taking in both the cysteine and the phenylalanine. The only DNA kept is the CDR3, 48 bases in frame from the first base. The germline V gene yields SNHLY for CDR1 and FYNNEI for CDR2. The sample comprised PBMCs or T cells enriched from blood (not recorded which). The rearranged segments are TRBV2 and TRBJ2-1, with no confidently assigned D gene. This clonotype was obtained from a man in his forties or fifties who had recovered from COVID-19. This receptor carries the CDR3 CASSEWAVSSYNEQFF. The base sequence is TGTGCCAGCAGTGAATGGGCTGTAAGCTCCTACAATGAGCAGTTCTTC. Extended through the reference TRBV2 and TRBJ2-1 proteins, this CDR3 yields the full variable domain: EPEVTQTPSHQVTQMGQEVILRCVPISNHLYFYWYRQILGQKVEFLVSFYNNEISEKSEIFDDQFSVERPDGSNFTLKIRSTKLEDSAMYFCASSEWAVSSYNEQFFGPGTRLTVL.